This TCR beta chain was recovered during a study of blood T cell repertoires in COVID-19. Assay used: immunoSEQ multiplex PCR; TCRdb lists only in-frame clones, some missing. The repertoire holds under 85,000 clones, with around 89% as singletons. CDR1 MNHEY and CDR2 SVGEGT come from the germline V gene. V was trimmed by 6 bases and J by 3 bases, leaving 11 bases between them. The CDR3 runs 13 residues. The rearrangement links TRBV6-2 or TRBV6-3 to TRBJ1-1; no firm D call. The sequence was collected from a man aged 65-85 years with active or convalescent COVID-19. The specimen sequenced was peripheral blood. CDR3 protein: CASSPTTDTEAFF. CDR3 coding DNA: TGTGCCAGCAGCCCCACTACCGACACTGAAGCTTTCTTT.